What follows are 7 T cell receptor beta chains derived from one specimen sequenced in a study of cytomegalovirus exposure and HLA in healthy donors. The study ran its PCR with 60 Vbeta and 13 Jbeta primers. Assay: immunoSEQ multiplex PCR; the TCRdb copy retains only in-frame clones and omits some. The repertoire has 90,000 to 140,000 clones, roughly two thirds of them found once; the top ten carry 3.2%. Sequencing used PBMCs. These TCRs come from a man in his thirties or forties in good health and CMV-seronegative.

The V gene is TRBV5-4, the J gene TRBJ1-2, with 10 bases fitting TRBD1. The germline V gene encodes CDR1 SGHNT and CDR2 YYREEE (reference sequence). Unmatched junction bases numbered 11, after V lost 4 bases and J lost 8 bases. This CDR3 is built from 15 residues. CDR3 sequence (DNA): TGTGCCAGCAGCCCCTCGGGACAGGGGATGAAGGGCTACACCTTC. Its protein is CASSPSGQGMKGYTF.

This clone turned up a few times. The rearrangement links TRBV9 to TRBJ2-5; 8 nucleotides align to TRBD1. Germline CDR1 and CDR2: SGDLS and YYNGEE. CDR3 length equals 17 residues. Losses at the gene ends were 0 bases for V and 5 bases for J; bases not matched to a gene: 12. The CDR3 region is CASSVGSRAGGWETQYF. As DNA, the CDR3 is TGTGCCAGCAGCGTAGGTTCTCGGGCAGGGGGCTGGGAGACCCAGTACTTC.

This chain joins TRBV6-5 and TRBJ1-6; 7 nucleotides align to TRBD1. V shed 4 bases and J 10 bases; nucleotides not matched to a gene: 13. Germline V gene data show CDR1 as MNHEY and CDR2 as SVGAGI. This CDR3 is built from 16 residues. The CDR3 spells CASSWDPQGIVSPLHF. The CDR3 DNA reads TGTGCCAGCAGTTGGGACCCACAGGGGATAGTCTCACCCCTCCACTTT.

The chain employs TRBV7-6 and TRBJ2-1, with D possibly TRBD2 on 5 matching bases. V was clipped by 5 bases and J by 2 bases, with 22 bases between them. This CDR3 region has 18 residues. The V gene's germline CDR1 is SGHVS and CDR2 FNYEAQ. CDR3 sequence reads: CASSPHGGGGAPYNEQFF. DNA of the CDR3: TGTGCCAGCAGCCCCCACGGAGGAGGCGGAGCTCCCTACAATGAGCAGTTCTTC.

The rearrangement joins TRBV23-1 to TRBJ2-6; 8 bases are a match to TRBD1. TRBV23-1 is marked as an open reading frame, function uncertain. This CDR3 region has 18 residues. Trimming at V came to 0 bases and at J to 0 bases, leaving 4 bases not matched to a gene. This CDR3 is CASSQSPGGSSGANVLTF. CDR3 coding DNA: TGCGCCAGCAGTCAATCTCCAGGGGGCAGCTCTGGGGCCAACGTCCTGACTTTC.

CDR3 amino acids: CASSFRGFYGYTF. The CDR3 DNA is TGTGCCAGCAGTTTTAGGGGTTTCTATGGCTACACCTTC. The chain combines TRBV28 with TRBJ1-2, with D possibly being TRBD1 (5 bases). Trimming removed 3 bases from V and 4 bases from J, with 9 bases in between. The CDR3 sequence is 13 residues long. Germline V gene lookup returns CDR1 MDHEN and CDR2 SYDVKM.

The chain joins TRBV6-5 to TRBJ2-7, with D possibly being TRBD2 (5 bases). Germline V gene sequence: CDR1 MNHEY, CDR2 SVGAGI. V lost 0 bases and J 2 bases, leaving 8 bases between the germline ends. The CDR3 contains 14 residues. CDR3 protein: CASSYSTGTYEQYF. The DNA for the CDR3 is TGTGCCAGCAGTTACTCGACCGGGACCTACGAGCAGTACTTC.